This T cell receptor (beta chain) was sequenced in a study of blood T cell repertoires in COVID-19. Study information: Specimens from acute and convalescent COVID-19 originated in the United States, Italy and Spain. In each case, the material was cDNA or gDNA derived from T cells, B-cell-depleted T cells, or PBMCs.

Germline V gene lookup returns CDR1 SGDLS and CDR2 YYNGEE. This CDR3 spans 11 amino acids. Trimming removed 3 bases at V and 8 bases at J, with 6 bases between. As handled by the study authors: Using reference gene primer amplification, nucleated cell counts were estimated. TCRdb's copy holds only in-frame clones and misses some; the assay was immunoSEQ multiplex PCR. V and J calls and clone size are as listed in that table; D and trimming were resolved from the DNA. The table lists some 150,000 clones, around 82% of them singletons, with 10% to 15% in the top ten. V usage is TRBV9 and J usage is TRBJ2-1, with no clear D. This clonotype was sampled from a man aged 55 to 69 with active or convalescent COVID-19. The sequencing input was peripheral blood. CDR3 residues: CASSAFDEQFF. CDR3 nucleotides: TGTGCCAGCAGCGCTTTCGATGAGCAGTTCTTC.